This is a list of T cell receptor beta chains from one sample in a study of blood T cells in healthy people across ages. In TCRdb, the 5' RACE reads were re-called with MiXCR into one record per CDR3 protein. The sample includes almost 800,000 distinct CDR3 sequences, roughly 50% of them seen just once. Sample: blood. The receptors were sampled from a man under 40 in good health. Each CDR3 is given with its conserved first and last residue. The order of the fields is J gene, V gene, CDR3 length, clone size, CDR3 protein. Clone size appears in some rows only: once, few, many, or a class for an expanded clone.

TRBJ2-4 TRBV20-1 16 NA CSAHYRVRREKNIQYF
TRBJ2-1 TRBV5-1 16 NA CASSTDTRFYYNEQFF
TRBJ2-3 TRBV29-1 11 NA CSGLWADTQYF
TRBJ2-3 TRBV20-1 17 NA CSASSPRRGSGTDTQYF
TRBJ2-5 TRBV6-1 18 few CASSQYAYAPTEKETQYF
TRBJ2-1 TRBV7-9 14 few CASRVDSPPYEQFF
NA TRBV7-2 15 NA CASSPQGTSVYEQYF
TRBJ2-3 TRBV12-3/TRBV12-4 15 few CASSIYGGDTDTQYF
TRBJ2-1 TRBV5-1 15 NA CASSCVGGSYNEQFF
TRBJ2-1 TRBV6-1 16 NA CASSVTSGRGMNEQFF
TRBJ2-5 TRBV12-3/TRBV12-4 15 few CASSARDGSIETQYF
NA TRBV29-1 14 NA CSVMSYRGAYEQYF
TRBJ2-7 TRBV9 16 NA CASSVGTGADSYEQYF
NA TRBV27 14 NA CASSLKGEAYEQYF
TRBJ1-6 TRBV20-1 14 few CSARTTLDNSPLHF
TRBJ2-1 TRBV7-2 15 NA CAGSKGLARGQEQFF
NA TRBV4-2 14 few CASSDRSGSHEQYF
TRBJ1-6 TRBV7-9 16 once CASSLAAGGEGSPLHF
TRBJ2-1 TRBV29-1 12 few CSVPRSYNEQFF
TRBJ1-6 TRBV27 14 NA CASSPRTGGSPLHF
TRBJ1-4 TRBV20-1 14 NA CSANLRGLREKLFF
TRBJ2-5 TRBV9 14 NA CASSPGGGYNEQYF
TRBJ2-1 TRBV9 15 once CASSAGTSRNNEQFF
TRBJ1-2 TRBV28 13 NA CASSLGRPPGYTF